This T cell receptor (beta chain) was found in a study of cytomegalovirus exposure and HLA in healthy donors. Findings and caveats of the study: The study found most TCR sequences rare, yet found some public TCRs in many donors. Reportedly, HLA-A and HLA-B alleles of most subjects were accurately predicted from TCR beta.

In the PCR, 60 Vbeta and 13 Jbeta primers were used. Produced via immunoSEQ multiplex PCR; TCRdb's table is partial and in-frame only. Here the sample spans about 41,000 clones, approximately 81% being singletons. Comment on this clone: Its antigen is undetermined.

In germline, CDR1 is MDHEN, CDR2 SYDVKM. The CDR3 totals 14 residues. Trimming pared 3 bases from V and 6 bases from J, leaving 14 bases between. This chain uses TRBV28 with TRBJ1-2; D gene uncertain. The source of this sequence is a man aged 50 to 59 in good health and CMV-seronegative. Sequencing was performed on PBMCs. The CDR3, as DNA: TGTGCCAGCAGTTTCCCGGGAGTCTTGAATGGCTACACCTTC. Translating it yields CASSFPGVLNGYTF.